The TCR beta chain under discussion was sequenced for a study of regulatory T cells in long-lasting Graves disease. As for time point: newly diagnosed GD, antithyroid drugs for less than 3 months. Making the TCR library involved RNA that had been extracted from PBMCs. It was an endocrinology department in Xi'an, China, that provided the patients. Staff took around 8.6 milliliters of peripheral blood and put it into EDTA tubes. This clonotype has at least ten counts. Germline V gene lookup returns CDR1 KGHSH and CDR2 LQKENI. This CDR3 comprises 16 residues. The V end was cut by 3 bases, the J end by 3 bases, with 17 bases between. Library construction for TCR beta used iRepertoire HTBI primers and Arm-PCR of CDR3 regions. MiXCR, applied by TCRdb to the multiplex PCR reads, yields one record per CDR3 protein. The sample has some 600,000 distinct CDR3 sequences; roughly a sixth are singletons. These data are also associated with another study on T cells in Graves' hyperthyroidism and ophthalmopathy. According to that study: In the blood, most expanded thyroid clonotypes above 0.001 appeared as well.

This sequence joins TRBV18 and TRBJ1-2; no reliable D call. The sequence came from a man younger than 30 with Graves disease. Source: peripheral blood mononuclear cells (PBMCs), taken at new diagnosis, from a patient treated with antithyroid drugs. CDR3 nucleotides: TGTGCCAGCTCACCTCTCCGGACCCCCGGTGACTATGGCTACACCTTC. The encoded protein is CASSPLRTPGDYGYTF.